This T cell receptor (beta chain) comes out of a study of identical twins. The CDR3 totals 14 residues. Germline V gene sequence: CDR1 MRHNA, CDR2 SNTAGT. V gave up 6 bases and J gave up 4 bases, with 12 bases separating them. MiXCR, run by TCRdb on the 5' RACE reads, gives a single entry per CDR3 protein. This sample yields around 1.7 million distinct CDR3 sequences, of which 25% to 35% are seen a single time; 0.27% belongs to the top ten. Input material: cord blood. The receptor's source is a newborn girl in good health. The genes are TRBV6-4 and TRBJ2-2; D call uncertain. CDR3 sequence: CASREVWGTGELFF. The CDR3 DNA is TGTGCCAGCAGGGAAGTGTGGGGCACCGGGGAGCTGTTTTTT.